The source of this T cell receptor (beta chain) is a study of CD8+ T cells in alopecia areata (dated by TCRdb to about 2018). Regarding the study in general: Female C3H/HeJ recipients, 7-10 weeks old, were grafted with skin from C3H/HeJ donors with spontaneous alopecia (roughly 6-13 months old). The study used high-throughput TCRbeta sequencing to examine T cell clonal expansion in alopecia areata, in both the C3H/HeJ mouse model and human patients. On the human side, TCRbeta sequencing was run on scalp tissue and on sorted CD4+ and CD8+ peripheral blood T cells from healthy controls and from alopecia areata patients with either patchy or totalis/universalis disease. Scalp clonality was compared across normal scalp (n=4), patchy alopecia areata scalp (n=8), and alopecia totalis/universalis scalp (n=8). RNA was obtained with the PAXgene miRNA kit for fixed scalp, the miRNeasy kit for PBMCs, and the RNeasy kit for mouse skin. immunoSEQ multiplex PCR using 35 Vbeta forward primers and 13 Jbeta reverse primers was used to amplify TCRbeta CDR3 regions. Summary of the overall study and its limitations: Shared TCR sequences between patients were less evident than in mice, which may be partly attributable to HLA diversity in the patient population. Lesional scalp, especially in alopecia totalis/universalis, showed higher clonality and more expanded CD8+ clones than normal scalp, suggesting antigenic drive. Unlike mouse skin, which is dominated by gammadelta T cells, normal human skin has resident alphabeta T cells that are also sequenced, and this complicates analysis of the scalp TCR repertoire.

The CDR3 starts with the cysteine, ends with the phenylalanine, and has 13 residues. The 30 bases shown cover part of the CDR3, and their frame starts at base 1. At the junction V is shortened by 2 bases and J by 3 bases, with 2 bases in between. According to the germline V gene, CDR1 reads MSHET and CDR2 reads SYDVDS. Libraries were built with the immunoSEQ multiplex PCR assay. For TCR sequencing, RNA was extracted from every sample and reverse transcribed into cDNA to serve as template. First-strand cDNA was synthesized with SuperScript III using a 2:1 mix of oligo-dT and random hexamers. A synthetic immune receptor repertoire was used to assess amplification bias, and residual bias was removed computationally. Sequencing of the libraries was done on Illumina HiSeq using 60 bp reads that spanned the CDR3 and were read from J toward V. The paper's processing steps were these. Raw reads were preprocessed for error removal, and CDR3 was defined according to IMGT conventions as running from the conserved cysteine to phenylalanine. Clonality was computed as 1 minus the Shannon entropy, with the entropy normalized by log2 of the number of productive unique TCRs. CD4 or CD8 identity of scalp clones was inferred by cross-referencing scalp TCRbeta sequences with sorted blood CD4 and CD8 repertoires. Entries here come from immuneACCESS through TCRdb and include only in-frame sequences with V and J called. Some clones fail to appear in such tables; in the studies checked, an unresolved V gene covers under half of the shortfall, and the cause of the remainder is unknown. That table gives V, J and clone size, and the DNA gave D and trimming. The sample records about 19,000 clones, none occurring a single time. 31% of the sample goes to the ten largest clones.

Cells from mouse cutaneous lymph nodes were pooled, stained for CD4, CD8alpha, NKG2D, NKG2ACE and other markers, and then sorted on a BD Influx. On this clone itself: Its antigen is currently not known. At residue 10, the TCRdb amino acid sequence and the translated nucleotide sequence differ, so the protein here is the DNA translation. This is a murine receptor, so its gene nomenclature and germline sequences are mouse based. Read coverage stops 3 residues before the CDR3 terminus; the germline J gene supplies the remainder.

Recombination joined TRBV29 with TRBJ1-6, with the D gene call left open. TRBJ1-6 counts as an open reading frame of uncertain function. The sequenced sample consisted of CD8+ T cells sorted from a lymph node. This receptor was obtained from a C3H/HeJ mouse with alopecia areata. The MHC haplotype of this strain is H2-k. The CDR3 protein is CASSLHYNSPLYF. CDR3 bases read: TGTGCTAGCAGTTTACACTATAATTCGCCC.